This T cell receptor (beta chain) was captured by sequencing in a study of shared clonotypes between healthy human individuals. Broader study findings: How much donors shared clonotypes was expected to be affected by sequencing depth.

With respect to this clone: Its cognate antigen is unknown.

From germline, CDR1 is KGHSH and CDR2 LQKENI. The CDR3 spans 14 residues. Trimming took 3 bases from V and 3 from J, leaving 11 bases between them. TCRdb's copy holds only in-frame clones and misses some; the assay was immunoSEQ multiplex PCR. Here the sample spans over 2 million clones, 95% being singletons. The source material was naive CD4+ T cells sorted from blood. Subset indicated: CD45RA+ positively selected. This receptor was identified in a man between 18 and 35 years old in good health. The chain has TRBV18 and TRBJ1-1; a possible D gene is TRBD1 (6 bases). CDR3 loop: CASSPPQGYTEAFF. In DNA form, the CDR3 reads TGTGCCAGCTCACCTCCTCAGGGGTACACTGAAGCTTTCTTT.